Given below is one T cell receptor beta chain in context. Seattle's enrolled individuals joined amid active infection and were then monitored longitudinally. Germline CDR1 is MNHNY and CDR2 is SVGAGI (reference sequence). V was trimmed by 5 bases and J by 5 bases, leaving 12 bases between them. The CDR3 contains 13 residues. The data belong to a study of blood T cell repertoires in COVID-19. Study information: COVID-19 samples, acute and convalescent, were from the United States, Italy and Spain. Nucleic acid was either cDNA or gDNA, and it came from T cells, B-cell-depleted T cells, or PBMCs.

Original data processing: How many nucleated cells were present was estimated from reference gene primer amplification. TCRdb's table, derived via immunoSEQ multiplex PCR, lists solely in-frame clones and lacks some. The D gene and trimming were derived from the DNA, and the V and J assignments and clone size from that table. The sample carries some 65,000 clones, approximately 86% recorded once. The sequencing input was peripheral blood. The V call is TRBV6-6, the J call TRBJ1-2; tentative D call: TRBD1 (6 bases). This TCR derives from a middle-aged man with COVID-19, enrolled during active disease. In DNA, the CDR3 is TGTGCCAGCAGTCCCCGGGACACGTATGGCTACACCTTC. Translating it yields CASSPRDTYGYTF.